What follows is one TCR beta chain and its context. Profiling relied on immunoSEQ multiplex PCR, and the TCRdb table lists in-frame clones only, not all of them. The table lists about 150,000 clones, around 89% of them singletons. These data come from a study of blood T cell repertoires in COVID-19. Across the study: There were acute and convalescent COVID-19 samples, and they came from the United States, Italy and Spain. Sources were T cells, B-cell-depleted T cells, or PBMCs; the material itself was cDNA or gDNA.

Germline V gives CDR1 MNHEY, CDR2 SVGEGT. V gave up 5 bases and J gave up 5 bases, with 13 bases separating them. The length of the CDR3 is 14 residues. The TCR sequence derives from a man aged 55 to 69 with active or convalescent COVID-19. The specimen sequenced was peripheral blood. The chain employs TRBV6-2 or TRBV6-3 and TRBJ2-1; D might be TRBD2 (5 bases). Written as DNA, the CDR3 is TGTGCCAGCAGTCCACCATCCGGGAACAATGAGCAGTTCTTC. Its translation: CASSPPSGNNEQFF.